The 16 T cell receptor beta chains given below trace back to one sample, sequenced in a study of tumor and adjacent non-tumor tissue in lung cancer. A modified ARM-PCR protocol with three rounds of nested PCR amplified TCRbeta. TCRdb re-derived calls from the multiplex PCR reads in MiXCR, one entry per CDR3 protein. The data contain fewer than 100,000 distinct CDR3 sequences, about two thirds of them singletons. The template was RNA from unsorted bulk tissue. The sample taken for sequencing was lung tumor tissue. Receptors were obtained from a middle-aged woman with non-small cell lung cancer.

The rearrangement joins TRBV11-2 to TRBJ2-7; D may be TRBD2 (6 bases). V was trimmed by 9 bases and J by 4 bases, leaving 22 bases between them. CDR1 and CDR2 from the germline V gene are SGHAT and FQNNGV. The CDR3 runs 15 residues. CDR3 nucleotides: TGTGCCAGTAGTTCTCGACTAGTGGGGGATTACGAGCAGTACTTC. It is translated as CASSSRLVGDYEQYF.

Comments on this clonotype: A read error may explain this, as a much larger clone is one base away. The chain links TRBV5-4 to TRBJ2-1; 8 bases are a match to TRBD2. The CDR3 has 15 amino acids. Germline CDR1 is SGHNT and CDR2 is YYREEE (reference sequence). After removal of 2 bases from V and 6 bases from J, the junction contained 7 bases not matched to a gene. CDR3 loop: CASSFVAGQGNEQFF. The CDR3 region has the DNA TGTGCCAGCAGCTTCGTAGCGGGACAAGGCAATGAGCAGTTCTTC.

CDR3 nucleotides: TGTGCCAGCAGCACCACCGCCGCGGGGTCGGAAGAAAAACTGTTTTTT. Amino acids: CASSTTAAGSEEKLFF. The rearrangement links TRBV5-4 to TRBJ1-4, with D uncertain. CDR1 and CDR2 from the germline V gene are SGHNT and YYREEE (reference sequence). The V end lost 4 bases, the J end lost 8 bases, and 21 bases lay between the germline ends. The CDR3 loop spans 16 amino acids.

To note about this clonotype: At one end the junction does not follow the germline gene, possibly because of a read error. V and J are TRBV11-2 and TRBJ2-5, with D tentatively TRBD1 or TRBD2 (5 bases each). The CDR3 contains 15 residues. The germline V gene encodes CDR1 SGHAT and CDR2 FQNNGV. DNA for the CDR3: TGTCCCAGCAGCCCAGCCACCGGGGTAGGGGAGATCCAGAACTTC. Protein product: CPSSPATGVGEIQNF.

As for this clonotype: Germline is not matched at one junction end, which may reflect a read error. The chain is built from TRBV24-1 and TRBJ2-2, with 9 positions matching TRBD1. The CDR3 length is 20 residues. In germline, CDR1 is KGHDR, CDR2 SFDVKD. The CDR3 reads CVTRVRQGGSGGGHRGELFF. In nucleotides, the CDR3 is TGTGTCACCAGGGTAAGACAGGGGGGTTCTGGTGGCGGCCACCGCGGGGAGCTGTTTTTT.

On this clonotype: A read error may account for a junction end that differs from germline. The rearrangement links TRBV6-6 to TRBJ1-4, with D possibly TRBD1 on 5 matching bases. The CDR3 runs to 15 residues. Germline-derived CDR1 and CDR2 are MNHNY and SVGAGI (reference sequence). For the CDR3, the DNA is TGTGCCAGCAGTCTCTTGGACACAGTCAATGAAAAACTATTTTTT. Protein product: CASSLLDTVNEKLFF.

This clonotype has just a few counts. V usage is TRBV20-1 and J usage is TRBJ1-5; D is unresolved. CDR1 is DFQATT and CDR2 is SNEGSKA in the germline V gene (reference sequence). The V gene lost 4 bases and the J gene lost 6 bases, with 19 bases spanning the gap. There are 15 residues in the CDR3. CDR3 residues: CSATQDGRDFQPQHF. The CDR3 DNA sequence: TGCAGTGCTACCCAGGATGGGCGAGATTTTCAGCCCCAGCATTTT.

This clonotype came up once. A junction end diverges from the germline sequence, so it may reflect a read error. The rearrangement links TRBV6-5 to TRBJ1-1, with TRBD1 as a possible D gene (6 bases). The CDR3 covers 14 residues. The germline V gene has CDR1 MNHEY and CDR2 SVGAGI. The CDR3 loop reads CASSSLGGDTGAFF. The CDR3 DNA follows: TGTGCCAGCAGTAGCCTGGGAGGGGACACTGGAGCTTTCTTT.

About this clonotype itself: The CDR3 does not end in the conserved phenylalanine or tryptophan, so this is likely a read error. The rearrangement uses TRBV6-1 and TRBJ2-1; a possible D gene is TRBD1 (6 bases). V dropped 6 bases and J dropped 3 bases, with 18 bases sitting between them. Germline V lookup: CDR1 MNHNS, CDR2 SASEGT. The CDR3 loop spans 16 amino acids. The CDR3 nucleotides read TGTGCCAGCAGCTCGAGATCGCGACAGGACTACAATGAGCAGTTCTTA. Translating it yields CASSSRSRQDYNEQFL.

A note on this clonotype: The CDR3 does not end in the conserved phenylalanine or tryptophan, so this is likely a read error. It is unclear where the CDR3 begins or ends on the DNA, so no DNA is shown, and the CDR3 is as TCRdb lists it. The chain uses TRBV6-5 and TRBJ1-2; the listed D gene, TRBD1, was not tested against the DNA. Germline assignment: CDR1 MNHEY and CDR2 SVGAGI. The CDR3 is made up of 15 amino acids, end residues included. CDR3 in amino acids: CACSYGAGSDYGFTL.

In regard to this clonotype: At one of its ends the junction is not consistent with the germline gene, which may arise from a read error. In DNA, the CDR3 is TGCAGCGTTGATCTCCGGATCGGGAAGCTGTTTTTT. Translated, it gives CSVDLRIGKLFF. This chain connects TRBV29-1 to TRBJ2-2; a possible D gene is TRBD2 (5 bases). This CDR3 comprises 12 residues. Germline CDR1 is SQVTM and CDR2 is ANQGSEA.

Points on this clonotype: Sequence at one end of the junction differs from germline and may be a read error. This chain links TRBV4-2 with TRBJ2-4; TRBD1 is a possible D gene (6 bases). The CDR3 contains 18 residues. Per germline, CDR1 LGHNA and CDR2 YNFKEQ. CDR3 amino acids: CASSPSWTDGGAKNIQYF. In DNA, the CDR3 is TGTGCTAGCAGCCCATCATGGACAGATGGCGGAGCCAAGAACATTCAGTACTTC.

The chain links TRBV28 to TRBJ2-7; D gene ambiguous. This CDR3 has 14 amino acids. The germline V gene has CDR1 MDHEN and CDR2 SYDVKM. Trimming stripped 2 bases from V and 6 bases from J, with 14 bases between. CDR3 DNA sequence: TGTGCCAGCAGTTTAGTGGCATGTCGGGTCGAGCAGTACTTC. Its translation is CASSLVACRVEQYF.

This chain links TRBV28 with TRBJ2-4; weak D call: TRBD2 (7 bases). Germline loops: CDR1 MDHEN, CDR2 SYDVKM. Trimming pared 3 bases from V and 1 base from J, leaving 16 bases between. CDR3 size: 17 residues. The CDR3 region is CASSLTRGRGAKNIQYF. CDR3 coding DNA: TGTGCCAGCAGTTTGACTAGGGGGAGGGGTGCCAAAAACATTCAGTACTTC.

This clonotype showed up many times. This chain links TRBV12-3 or TRBV12-4 with TRBJ2-1, with D perhaps matching TRBD1 (6 bases). CDR3 size: 16 residues. V dropped 5 bases and J dropped 1 base, with 15 bases sitting between them. The CDR3 DNA is TGTGCCAGCAGTCCACCTTTACAGGGTTCCTACAATGAGCAGTTCTTC. Protein: CASSPPLQGSYNEQFF.

V is TRBV20-1 and J is TRBJ2-1, with D unclear. V was clipped by 3 bases and J by 9 bases, with 21 bases between them. CDR1 DFQATT and CDR2 SNEGSKA come from the germline V gene (reference sequence). CDR3 length equals 15 residues. DNA for the CDR3: TGCAGTGCTAGTTCGTTAACGGGTGAACATAGTGAGCAGTTCTTC. Translating it yields CSASSLTGEHSEQFF.